The clone carrying this T cell receptor (beta chain) was observed a few times. Its target is unknown. The entry originates in a study of beta chain features in type 1 diabetes. The CDR3 covers 15 residues. In germline, CDR1 is SQVTM, CDR2 ANQGSEA. Trimming took off 4 bases at V and 0 bases at J, with 13 bases between the two ends. The authors reverse transcribed all of the isolated RNA, so sequencing captured expressed TCRB transcripts. Some clones are missing from TCRdb's copy, which holds only in-frame ones; the method was immunoSEQ multiplex PCR. This sample carries about 230,000 clones, 16% of them seen once, and the ten largest clones take more than 0.075%. Purities over 95% were achieved in all sorted populations. Study-wide results and caveats: Compared to healthy donors, patients appeared to have naive, central memory and Treg TCRB repertoires that were more alike. Junctions at VDJ sites from type 1 diabetes patients had fewer insertions and more deletions. Possibly, sequencing cDNA over-represented cells that had high TCR expression levels. In every one of the four CD4+ subsets, TCRB CDR3s were moderately but significantly shorter in Type 1 diabetes patients.

The rearrangement joins TRBV29-1 to TRBJ2-1; weak D call: TRBD2 (6 bases). Sample: naive CD4+ T cells from blood. The receptor's source is a young man with type 1 diabetes. In DNA, the CDR3 is TGCAGCGTTGCCCGCGGGGCAAGCTCCTACAATGAGCAGTTCTTC. Encoded protein: CSVARGASSYNEQFF.